This T cell receptor (beta chain) derives from a study of graft-versus-host responses after intestinal transplantation listed by TCRdb under 2021. Broadly, across the study: The transplants that recipients received were multivisceral, liver-intestinal, or isolated intestinal. Every recipient was given anti-thymocyte globulin induction, then maintenance tacrolimus and steroids for 2 to 3 years. Graft-versus-host and host-versus-graft alloreactive T cell clones were tracked in the graft, circulation and bone marrow after intestinal transplantation using bulk TCR-beta CDR3 sequencing. To identify alloreactive clones, pre-transplant mixed lymphocyte reaction products were sequenced and compared with unstimulated pre-transplant donor and recipient T cells. Of the roughly 23 intestinal transplant recipients enrolled in the cohort, one of whom was a retransplant, 3 patients without pretransplant specimens were excluded. A peak of at least 4% donor T cells among recipient peripheral blood mononuclear cells was the definition used for donor T cell macrochimerism. Rather than going through the commercial service, samples from a few later patients were sequenced in-house on an Illumina MiSeq and processed with MiXCR.

General conclusions and limits of the study: Early after transplant, declines in HvG clones were associated with peak levels of circulating GvH clones. GvH clones were detected in recipient bone marrow, and some of these GvH clones were observed earlier in ileal mucosa or blood, consistent with an intestinal mucosal origin. In the allografts of patients with donor T cell macrochimerism, GvH to HvG T cell clonal ratios were high. Conclusions were limited by the relatively low number and heterogeneity of intestinal transplant patients.

As to this clone: Its antigen is still unknown. Within one base of it there is no much larger clone, and no base qualities were kept.

Per the publication, the time point label means: cells obtained before transplantation from donor or recipient. CD3+CD4+ and CD3+CD8+ populations were FACS-sorted from unstimulated pre-transplant donor and recipient cells taken from spleen or lymph nodes. Preparation of the library involved the immunoSEQ multiplex PCR assay. For most patients, genomic DNA was isolated with the Qiagen DNeasy Blood and Tissue Kit and sent frozen to Adaptive Biotechnologies for TCR sequencing. High-throughput TCR-beta CDR3 sequencing of genomic DNA from most patients was performed by Adaptive Biotechnologies. From the authors' description of their analysis: TCR sequencing data were retrieved from Adaptive's ImmunoSEQ software for about 17 patients, whereas a few other patients were processed with MiXCR and VDJtools. CD4 versus CD8 sorting errors were corrected by removing sequences found in both subsets at a frequency ratio below 5:1. Because the origin of CDR3 nucleotide sequences shared between donor and recipient could not be assigned, those sequences were removed. To be classed as alloreactive, a clone needed at least 2-fold expansion over unstimulated cells and a minimum CFSE-low frequency of 0.002% (template counts) or 0.001% (read counts). Clones detected in sequenced pre-transplant spleen, lymph node, or MLR CFSE-low populations of the donor or recipient were defined as mappable. Cumulative frequency of alloreactive clones was calculated as a percentage of all sequences weighted by copy number. This immuneACCESS table, as held by TCRdb, lists in-frame sequences with V and J called but not all clones. Of the missing ones, under half trace to an unresolved V gene in checked studies; the others have no known cause. The V and J calls and clone size are taken from that table; D and trimming were inferred from the DNA. The sample table contains approximately 70,000 clones; only one count was recorded for roughly 90% of them. The ten largest clones capture 2.5% of the sample.

Taken from the germline V gene, the CDR1 and CDR2 loops are SNHLY and FYNNEI. The germline ends are 17 bases apart after V is trimmed by 11 bases and J by 3 bases. The CDR3 holds 14 amino acids from the cysteine to the phenylalanine. Only the CDR3 DNA stays, 42 bases, in frame from base 1. The TCR originated in a human donor who received an intestinal transplant. Specimen: unstimulated CD8+ T cells sorted from spleen or lymph node cells, collected before intestinal transplant. The V gene is TRBV2 and the J gene is TRBJ1-5, with TRBD1 tentatively as D gene (6 bases match). The CDR3 corresponds to CARPKAGVNQPQHF. The nucleotides read TGTGCCCGTCCTAAAGCAGGGGTCAATCAGCCCCAGCATTTT.